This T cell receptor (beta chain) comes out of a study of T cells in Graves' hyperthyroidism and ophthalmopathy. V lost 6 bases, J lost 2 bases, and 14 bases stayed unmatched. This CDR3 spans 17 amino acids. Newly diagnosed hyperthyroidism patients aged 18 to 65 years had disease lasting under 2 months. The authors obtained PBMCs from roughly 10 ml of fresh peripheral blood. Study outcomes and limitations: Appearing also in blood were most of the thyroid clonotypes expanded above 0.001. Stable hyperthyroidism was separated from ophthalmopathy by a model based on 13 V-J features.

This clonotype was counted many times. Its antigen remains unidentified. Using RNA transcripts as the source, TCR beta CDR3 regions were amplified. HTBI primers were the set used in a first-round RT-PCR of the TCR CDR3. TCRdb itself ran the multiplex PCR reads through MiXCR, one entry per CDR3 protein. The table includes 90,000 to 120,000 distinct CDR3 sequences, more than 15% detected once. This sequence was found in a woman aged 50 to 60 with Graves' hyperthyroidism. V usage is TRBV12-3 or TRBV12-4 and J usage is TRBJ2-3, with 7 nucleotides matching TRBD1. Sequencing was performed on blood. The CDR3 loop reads CASRSTGIKSPTDTQYF. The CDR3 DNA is TGTGCCAGCAGATCGACAGGGATTAAGTCCCCCACAGATACGCAGTATTTT.